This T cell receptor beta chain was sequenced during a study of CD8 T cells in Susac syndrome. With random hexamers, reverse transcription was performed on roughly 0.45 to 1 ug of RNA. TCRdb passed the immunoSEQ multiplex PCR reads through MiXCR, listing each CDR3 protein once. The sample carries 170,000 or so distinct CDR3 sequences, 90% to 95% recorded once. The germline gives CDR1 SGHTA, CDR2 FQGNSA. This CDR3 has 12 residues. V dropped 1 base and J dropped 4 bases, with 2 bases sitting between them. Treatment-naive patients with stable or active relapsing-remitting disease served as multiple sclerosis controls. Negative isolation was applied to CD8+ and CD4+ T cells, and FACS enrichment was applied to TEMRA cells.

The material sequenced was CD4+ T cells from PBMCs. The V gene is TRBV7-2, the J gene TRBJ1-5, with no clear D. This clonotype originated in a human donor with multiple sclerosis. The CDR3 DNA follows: TGTGCCAGCAGCTTAGAGAATCAGCCCCAGCATTTT. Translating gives CASSLENQPQHF.